Shown below are 16 T cell receptor beta chains from a single sample sequenced in a study of early T cells in non-severe SARS-CoV-2 infection. A single record per CDR3 protein comes from TCRdb applying MiXCR to the 5' RACE reads. The table shows around 57,000 distinct CDR3 sequences, with more than 10% occurring only once. The sequencing sample was made of whole blood. Receptors were obtained from an adult who was a healthcare worker with PCR-confirmed SARS-CoV-2 infection or an uninfected control (not recorded which).

Ten or more counts support this clonotype. J is TRBJ2-1 and V is TRBV11-2; D gene ambiguous. Germline V gene data show CDR1 as SGHAT and CDR2 as FQNNGV. CDR3 length: 15 amino acids. V shed 4 bases and J shed 2 bases, with 12 bases lying between them. DNA of the CDR3: TGTGCCAGCAGCTCCCTTCGCGGCACCTACAATGAGCAGTTCTTC. This encodes CASSSLRGTYNEQFF.

There are many counts of this clonotype. The genes are TRBV5-6 and TRBJ2-2; D not certain. This CDR3 has 13 residues. The germline CDR1 and CDR2 sequences are SGHDT and YYEEEE. Trimming stripped 4 bases from V and 8 bases from J, with 12 bases between. DNA of the CDR3: TGTGCCAGCAGCATTAGGGTTTCGGGGGAGCTGTTTTTT. This translates into CASSIRVSGELFF. The entire variable domain, with the rest obtained from reference TRBV5-6 and TRBJ2-2, is as follows: DAGVTQSPTHLIKTRGQQVTLRCSPKSGHDTVSWYQQALGQGPQFIFQYYEEEERQRGNFPDRFSGHQFPNYSSELNVNALLLGDSALYLCASSIRVSGELFFGEGSRLTVL.

This clonotype was detected only a few times. The V gene is TRBV6-2 or TRBV6-3, the J gene TRBJ1-1; D might be TRBD1 (5 bases). Germline CDR1 and CDR2: MNHEY and SVGEGT. Trimming pared 7 bases from V and 1 base from J, leaving 16 bases between. This CDR3 is built from 15 residues. The CDR3 DNA is TGTGCCAGCACCAGATGGGGCAGGGAGAACACTGAAGCTTTCTTT. This translates into CASTRWGRENTEAFF.

This clonotype was picked up a small number of times. The V and J genes are TRBV20-1 and TRBJ2-7; D tentatively reads TRBD1 or TRBD2 (6 bases each). CDR1 DFQATT and CDR2 SNEGSKA come from the germline V gene (reference sequence). Trimming removed 1 base from V and 3 bases from J, with 10 bases in between. The CDR3 has 13 amino acids. The chain's CDR3 is CSARAGAGYEQYF. The CDR3 coding sequence is TGCAGTGCTAGAGCGGGGGCCGGCTACGAGCAGTACTTC.

This clonotype was seen repeatedly, ten times or more. This chain uses TRBV29-1 with TRBJ2-3; possible D gene TRBD1, 5 bases. This CDR3 has 13 amino acids. Germline loops: CDR1 SQVTM, CDR2 ANQGSEA. Trimming removed 4 bases from V and 3 bases from J, with 11 bases in between. Here the CDR3 DNA reads TGCAGCGTTGGACGCCGACAGACAGATACGCAGTATTTT. Encoded protein: CSVGRRQTDTQYF.

This clonotype was detected many times. V and J are TRBV15 and TRBJ2-7; 7 positions match TRBD1. The CDR3 sequence is 16 residues long. Looked up from germline, CDR1 is LNHNV and CDR2 is YYDKDF (reference sequence). Losses at the gene ends were 2 bases for V and 3 bases for J; bases not matched to a gene: 10. CDR3 residues: CATSRTGDAAVYEQYF. The CDR3 nucleotides read TGTGCCACCAGCAGAACAGGGGACGCCGCCGTCTACGAGCAGTACTTC.

This clonotype was recorded at least ten times. V usage is TRBV20-1 and J usage is TRBJ1-1; 7 nucleotides align to TRBD1. This CDR3 spans 15 amino acids. Germline CDR1 DFQATT, CDR2 SNEGSKA (reference sequence). J gave up 1 base and V 3 bases, and 8 bases lay outside the gene matches. CDR3 amino acids: CSASPLGQTNTEAFF. CDR3 in DNA: TGCAGTGCTAGTCCCCTGGGACAGACGAACACTGAAGCTTTCTTT.

This clonotype was detected many times. The CDR3 sequence: CASSPTTMNTEAFF. The CDR3, as DNA: TGTGCCAGCAGCCCTACAACGATGAACACTGAAGCTTTCTTT. The chain joins TRBV6-1 to TRBJ1-1; D not resolved. CDR3 length: 14 amino acids. CDR1 is MNHNS and CDR2 is SASEGT in the germline V gene. Between the trimmed V and J ends, which lost 6 bases and 0 bases, there was a span of 11 bases.

Ten or more counts support this clonotype. Written as DNA, the CDR3 is TGTGCCAGCAGCGAAAGCGGAAACTCCTACAATGAGCAGTTCTTC. This codes for CASSESGNSYNEQFF. The chain uses TRBV9 and TRBJ2-1; D may be TRBD2 (5 bases). Trimming took 3 bases from V and 0 from J, leaving 10 bases between them. Germline V CDR1 and CDR2: SGDLS, YYNGEE. CDR3 length: 15 amino acids.

The gene calls are TRBV6-5 and TRBJ1-2; tentatively, D is TRBD1 (6 bases). The V end lost 5 bases, the J end lost 2 bases, and 9 bases lay between the germline ends. The V gene's germline CDR1 is MNHEY and CDR2 SVGAGI. CDR3 size: 13 residues. CDR3 in amino acids: CASSQGNNYGYTF. The CDR3 coding sequence is TGTGCCAGCAGTCAGGGGAACAACTATGGCTACACCTTC.

This clonotype was counted at least ten times. The rearrangement uses TRBV6-1 and TRBJ1-1; D remains ambiguous. The CDR3 runs 23 residues. Trimming removed 4 bases at V and 1 base at J, with 37 bases between. Germline assignment: CDR1 MNHNS and CDR2 SASEGT. The CDR3 bases are TGTGCCAGCAGTGGGACGATACCTGGGAGTTCCCCAGACGCGAGGGCAGCGAACACTGAAGCTTTCTTT. This translates into CASSGTIPGSSPDARAANTEAFF.

This clonotype came up once. The chain recombines TRBV5-1 with TRBJ2-3; 10 bases map to TRBD1. The CDR3 covers 16 residues. Germline CDR1 SGHRS, CDR2 YFSETQ. The V segment lost 4 bases and the J segment 1 base; nucleotides outside the gene matches: 6. CDR3 sequence (DNA): TGCGCCAGCAGCCTACCGGACAGGGGGGGCACAGATACGCAGTATTTT. It yields the protein CASSLPDRGGTDTQYF.

Only a few counts were recorded for this clonotype. The chain couples TRBV29-1 to TRBJ2-7; D may be TRBD2 (7 bases). Germline V gene lookup returns CDR1 SQVTM and CDR2 ANQGSEA. CDR3 size: 14 residues. With 2 bases removed from V and 7 bases from J, the gap between germline ends came to 18 bases. In DNA form, the CDR3 reads TGCAGCGTTGAACTGGGCAGGGGAGGGTCGGAGCAGTACTTC. It translates to CSVELGRGGSEQYF.

Only a few counts were recorded for this clonotype. This rearrangement joins TRBV7-2 to TRBJ1-2, with TRBD1 identical over 10 bases. Germline V gives CDR1 SGHTA, CDR2 FQGNSA. The CDR3 contains 14 residues. Trimming at V came to 4 bases and at J to 5 bases, leaving 4 bases not matched to a gene. As DNA, the CDR3 is TGTGCCAGCAGCTGGGACAGGGGTTCGTATGGCTACACCTTC. Amino acid sequence: CASSWDRGSYGYTF.

This clonotype was counted many times. V is TRBV3-1 and J is TRBJ2-7; no definite D call. V lost 0 bases to trimming and J lost 0 bases, with 6 bases between them. The CDR3 is 14 amino acids. The germline V gene has CDR1 LGHDT and CDR2 YNNKEL (reference sequence). CDR3 sequence: CASSQDPVSYEQYF. CDR3 nucleotides: TGTGCCAGCAGCCAAGATCCCGTCTCCTACGAGCAGTACTTC.

This clonotype was seen ten or more times. The chain has TRBV11-2 and TRBJ2-3, with D hard to call. CDR3 size: 14 residues. With 1 base removed from V and 1 base from J, the gap between germline ends came to 6 bases. CDR1 and CDR2 from the germline V gene are SGHAT and FQNNGV. The CDR3 DNA follows: TGTGCCAGCAGCTTAGTGGCCGGCACAGATACGCAGTATTTT. It is translated as CASSLVAGTDTQYF.